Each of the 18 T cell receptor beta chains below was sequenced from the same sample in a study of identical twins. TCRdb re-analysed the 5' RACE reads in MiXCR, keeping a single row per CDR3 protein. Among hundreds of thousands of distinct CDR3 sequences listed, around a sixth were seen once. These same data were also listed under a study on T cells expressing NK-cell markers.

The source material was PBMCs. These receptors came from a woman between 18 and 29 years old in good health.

CDR3 sequence (DNA): TGTGCCAGCAGTGGACTAGCGGGCAAGCAGTTCTTC. Amino acid sequence: CASSGLAGKQFF. The chain recombines TRBV7-2 with TRBJ2-1, with 11 bases aligning to TRBD2. The CDR3 runs 12 residues. V lost 6 bases to trimming and J lost 11 bases; unmatched junction nucleotides: 3. CDR1 and CDR2 from the germline V gene are SGHTA and FQGNSA.

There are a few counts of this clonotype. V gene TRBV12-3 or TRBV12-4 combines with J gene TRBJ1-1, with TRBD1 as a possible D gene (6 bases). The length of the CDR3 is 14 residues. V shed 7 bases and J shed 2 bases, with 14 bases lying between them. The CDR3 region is CASTKGGLNTEAFF. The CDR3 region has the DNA TGTGCCAGCACCAAGGGGGGCCTTAACACTGAAGCTTTCTTT.

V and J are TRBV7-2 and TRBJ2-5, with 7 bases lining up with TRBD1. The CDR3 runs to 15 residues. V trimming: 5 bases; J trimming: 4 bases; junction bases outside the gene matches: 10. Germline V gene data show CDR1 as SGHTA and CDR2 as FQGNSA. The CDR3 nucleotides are TGTGCCAGCAGCCAAGGGGGCGCGACAGCAGAGACCCAGTACTTC. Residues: CASSQGGATAETQYF.

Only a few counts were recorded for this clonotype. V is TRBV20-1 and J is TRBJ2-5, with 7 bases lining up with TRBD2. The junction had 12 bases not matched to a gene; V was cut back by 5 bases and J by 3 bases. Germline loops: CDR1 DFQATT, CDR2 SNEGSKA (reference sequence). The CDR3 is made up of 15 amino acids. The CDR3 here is CSARGIREGKETQYF. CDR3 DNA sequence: TGCAGTGCTCGAGGAATAAGGGAGGGTAAAGAGACCCAGTACTTC.

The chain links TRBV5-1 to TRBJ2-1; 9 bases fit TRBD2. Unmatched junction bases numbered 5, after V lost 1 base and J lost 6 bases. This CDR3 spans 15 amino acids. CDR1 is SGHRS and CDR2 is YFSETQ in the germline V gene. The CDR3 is CASSLSRGGRNEQFF. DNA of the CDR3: TGCGCCAGCAGCTTGTCGCGGGGGGGCCGCAATGAGCAGTTCTTC.

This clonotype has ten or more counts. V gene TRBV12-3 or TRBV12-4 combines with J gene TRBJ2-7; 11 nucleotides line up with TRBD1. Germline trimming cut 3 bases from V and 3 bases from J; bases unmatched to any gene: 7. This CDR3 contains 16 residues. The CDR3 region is CASSFVSGQGDYEQYF. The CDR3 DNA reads TGTGCCAGCAGTTTTGTTTCGGGACAGGGGGACTACGAGCAGTACTTC.

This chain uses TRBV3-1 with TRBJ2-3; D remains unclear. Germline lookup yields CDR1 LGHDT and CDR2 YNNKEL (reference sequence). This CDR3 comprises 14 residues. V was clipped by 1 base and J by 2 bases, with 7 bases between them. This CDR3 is CASSQGGYTDTQYF. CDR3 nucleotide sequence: TGTGCCAGCAGCCAAGGCGGATACACAGATACGCAGTATTTT.

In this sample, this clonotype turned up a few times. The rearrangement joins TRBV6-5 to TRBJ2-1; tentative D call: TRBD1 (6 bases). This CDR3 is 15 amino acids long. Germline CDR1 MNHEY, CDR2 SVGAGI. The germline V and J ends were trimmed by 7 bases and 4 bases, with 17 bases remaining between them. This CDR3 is CASIISGRGYNEQFF. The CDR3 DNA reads TGTGCCAGCATTATATCCGGCAGGGGTTACAATGAGCAGTTCTTC.

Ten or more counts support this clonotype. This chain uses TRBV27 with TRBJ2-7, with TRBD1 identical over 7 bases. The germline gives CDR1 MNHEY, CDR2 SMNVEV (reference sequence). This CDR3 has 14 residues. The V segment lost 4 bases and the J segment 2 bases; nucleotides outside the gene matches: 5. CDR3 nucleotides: TGTGCCAGCAGTTACCGGACAGGCGCCTACGAGCAGTACTTC. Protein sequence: CASSYRTGAYEQYF.

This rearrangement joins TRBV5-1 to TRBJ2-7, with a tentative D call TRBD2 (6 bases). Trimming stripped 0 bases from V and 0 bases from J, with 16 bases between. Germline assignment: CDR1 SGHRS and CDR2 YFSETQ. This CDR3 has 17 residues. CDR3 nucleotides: TGCGCCAGCAGCTTGGGCCCGGGGACTCAGAGCTCCTACGAGCAGTACTTC. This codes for CASSLGPGTQSSYEQYF.

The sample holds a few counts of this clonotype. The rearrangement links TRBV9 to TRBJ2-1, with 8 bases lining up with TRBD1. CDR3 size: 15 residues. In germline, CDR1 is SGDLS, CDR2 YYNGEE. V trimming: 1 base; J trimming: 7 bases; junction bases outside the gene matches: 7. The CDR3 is CASSVRWTGINEQFF. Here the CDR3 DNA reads TGTGCCAGCAGCGTACGCTGGACAGGGATTAATGAGCAGTTCTTC. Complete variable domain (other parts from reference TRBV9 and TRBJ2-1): DSGVTQTPKHLITATGQRVTLRCSPRSGDLSVYWYQQSLDQGLQFLIQYYNGEERAKGNILERFSAQQFPDLHSELNLSSLELGDSALYFCASSVRWTGINEQFFGPGTRLTVL.

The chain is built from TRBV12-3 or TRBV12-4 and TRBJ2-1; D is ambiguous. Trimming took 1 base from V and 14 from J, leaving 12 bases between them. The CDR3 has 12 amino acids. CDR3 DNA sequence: TGTGCCAGCAGTTTAGGGGCCCAAGACGAGTTCTTC. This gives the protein CASSLGAQDEFF.

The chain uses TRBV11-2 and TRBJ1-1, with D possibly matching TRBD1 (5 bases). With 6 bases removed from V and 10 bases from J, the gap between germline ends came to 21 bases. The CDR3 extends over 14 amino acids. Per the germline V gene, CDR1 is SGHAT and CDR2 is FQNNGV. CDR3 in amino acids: CASRPRQFVEGAFF. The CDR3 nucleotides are TGTGCCAGCAGACCGCGACAGTTCGTAGAGGGAGCTTTCTTT.

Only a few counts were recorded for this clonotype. The CDR3 protein is CASSFGFRTEAFF. The DNA of the CDR3 is TGTGCCAGCAGCTTTGGGTTTCGCACTGAAGCTTTCTTT. The chain combines TRBV7-9 with TRBJ1-1; no firm D call. The CDR3 runs 13 residues. The ends were cut back, 3 bases at V and 4 bases at J, with 9 bases in the middle. The germline gives CDR1 SEHNR, CDR2 FQNEAQ (reference sequence).

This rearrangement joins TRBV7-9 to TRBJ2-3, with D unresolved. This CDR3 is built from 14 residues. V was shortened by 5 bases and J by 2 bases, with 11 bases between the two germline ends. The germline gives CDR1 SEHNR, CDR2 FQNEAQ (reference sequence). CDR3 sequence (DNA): TGTGCCAGCAGCCACACTGGGTCCACAGATACGCAGTATTTT. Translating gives CASSHTGSTDTQYF.

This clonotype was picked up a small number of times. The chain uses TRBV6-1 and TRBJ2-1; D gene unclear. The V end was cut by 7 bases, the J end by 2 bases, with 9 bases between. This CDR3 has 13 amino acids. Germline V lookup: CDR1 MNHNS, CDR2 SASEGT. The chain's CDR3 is CASTSTTYNEQFF. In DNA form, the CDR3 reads TGTGCCAGCACCTCCACTACCTACAATGAGCAGTTCTTC.

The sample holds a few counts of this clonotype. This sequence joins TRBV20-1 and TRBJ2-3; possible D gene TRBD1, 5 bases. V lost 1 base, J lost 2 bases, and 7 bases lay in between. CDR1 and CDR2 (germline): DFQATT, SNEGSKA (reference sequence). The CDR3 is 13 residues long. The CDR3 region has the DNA TGCAGTGCTAGAGGCAGGGTCACAGATACGCAGTATTTT. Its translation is CSARGRVTDTQYF.

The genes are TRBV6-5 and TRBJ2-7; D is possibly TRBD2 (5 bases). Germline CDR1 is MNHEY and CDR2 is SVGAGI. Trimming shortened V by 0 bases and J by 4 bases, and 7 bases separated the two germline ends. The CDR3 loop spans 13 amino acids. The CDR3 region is CASSYSGRYEQYF. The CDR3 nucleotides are TGTGCCAGCAGTTACTCGGGGAGATACGAGCAGTACTTC.